One and the same sample provided the 13 T cell receptor beta chains below, sequenced in a study of blood T cell repertoires in COVID-19. This table comes from immunoSEQ multiplex PCR, and its TCRdb copy is limited to in-frame clones, with some not included. The top ten clones hold roughly an eighth of a sample with some 100,000 clones, 80% to 90% of them seen once. The sequencing input was peripheral blood. The source of these receptors is a human donor in a cohort sampled during active COVID-19.

The CDR3 reads CASSDLTGGDYGYTF. CDR3 DNA: TGCGCCAGCAGTGACCTAACAGGGGGCGACTATGGCTACACCTTC. The chain joins TRBV10-2 to TRBJ1-2; 9 positions match TRBD1. V lost 3 bases to trimming and J lost 3 bases; unmatched junction nucleotides: 5. The V gene's germline CDR1 is WSHSY and CDR2 SAAADI. The CDR3 is 15 amino acids.

This clone was seen just once. The chain uses TRBV5-8 and TRBJ2-3, with D possibly being TRBD2 (5 bases). CDR1 is SGHTS and CDR2 is YDEGEE in the germline V gene. V was pared by 8 bases and J by 2 bases, with 12 bases between. This CDR3 is built from 13 residues. The CDR3: CASSGLLTDTQYF. The CDR3 nucleotides read TGTGCCAGTTCCGGACTCCTCACAGATACGCAGTATTTT.

Only one count was recorded for this clone. The V gene is TRBV28, the J gene TRBJ1-5; weak D call: TRBD1 (5 bases). Germline V gene sequence: CDR1 MDHEN, CDR2 SYDVKM. Trimming left V 7 bases short and J 7 bases short, with 17 bases between. This CDR3 spans 14 amino acids. The chain's CDR3 is CASIPYSGFQPQHF. Here the CDR3 DNA reads TGTGCCAGCATCCCCTATTCAGGGTTCCAGCCCCAGCATTTT.

This chain links TRBV11-1 with TRBJ1-1, with unresolved D. The V gene's germline CDR1 is SGHAT and CDR2 FQDESV (reference sequence). The CDR3 consists of 14 residues. The V end was cut by 1 base, the J end by 3 bases, with 9 bases between. The DNA of the CDR3 is TGTGCCAGCAGCTTAGACCCAGCGGACACTGAAGCTTTCTTT. It codes for CASSLDPADTEAFF.

This clone is classed as medium-sized. The chain combines TRBV19 with TRBJ2-7; TRBD1 is a possible D gene (5 bases). V was shortened by 1 base and J by 0 bases, with 13 bases between the two germline ends. This CDR3 has 16 amino acids. CDR1 LNHDA and CDR2 SQIVND come from the germline V gene (reference sequence). CDR3 amino acids: CASSIAGRASSYEQYF. CDR3 DNA sequence: TGTGCCAGTAGTATAGCTGGCAGGGCGAGCTCCTACGAGCAGTACTTC.

In its sample, this clone was seen a few times. J is TRBJ2-7 and V is TRBV6-6; 8 nucleotides agree with TRBD1. Losses at the gene ends were 5 bases for V and 4 bases for J; bases not matched to a gene: 7. The germline V gene encodes CDR1 MNHNY and CDR2 SVGAGI (reference sequence). The CDR3 totals 14 residues. CDR3 nucleotides: TGTGCCAGCAGTGGTAGGACAGGGCGTTACGAGCAGTACTTC. Its translation is CASSGRTGRYEQYF.

V and J are TRBV7-3 and TRBJ2-7, with 11 bases aligning to TRBD2. The trim removed 0 bases at V and 2 bases at J, leaving 0 bases unmatched. This CDR3 spans 15 amino acids. Germline assignment: CDR1 SGHTA and CDR2 FQGTGA. This chain's CDR3 is CASSLTSGGAYEQYF. The CDR3 nucleotides are TGTGCCAGCAGCTTAACTAGCGGGGGGGCCTACGAGCAGTACTTC. Based on the CDR3 plus reference TRBV7-3 and TRBJ2-7, the full variable domain is GAGVSQTPSNKVTEKGKYVELRCDPISGHTALYWYRQSLGQGPEFLIYFQGTGAADDSGLPNDRFFAVRPEGSVSTLKIQRTERGDSAVYLCASSLTSGGAYEQYFGPGTRLTVT.

The chain uses TRBV7-8 and TRBJ1-6, with D possibly matching TRBD1 (5 bases). Trimming took off 3 bases at V and 4 bases at J, with 13 bases between the two ends. The CDR3 totals 16 residues. The germline CDR1 and CDR2 sequences are SGHVS and FQNEAQ. The DNA of the CDR3 is TGTGCCAGCAGCTTCAAGCAGGGATCGTATAATTCACCCCTCCACTTT. Translation gives CASSFKQGSYNSPLHF.

This clone was seen a handful of times. The rearrangement links TRBV4-2 to TRBJ1-2, with a possible D match to TRBD1 (6 bases). CDR1 and CDR2 (germline): LGHNA, YNFKEQ. V lost 0 bases and J 3 bases, leaving 14 bases between the germline ends. The CDR3 covers 16 residues. CDR3 in amino acids: CASSQDWSRGDYGYTF. The CDR3 nucleotides read TGTGCCAGCAGCCAAGACTGGAGCAGGGGAGACTATGGCTACACCTTC.

The CDR3 nucleotides read TGTGCCACCTATGGAGGGAACACTGAAGCTTTCTTT. Protein product: CATYGGNTEAFF. The chain has TRBV2 and TRBJ1-1; D gene uncertain. Per the germline V gene, CDR1 is SNHLY and CDR2 is FYNNEI. This CDR3 region has 12 residues. Deletions cut 10 bases from V and 1 base from J, with 10 bases between.

J is TRBJ2-1 and V is TRBV24-1; 9 bases agree with TRBD2. The CDR3 totals 15 residues. The junction had 4 bases not matched to a gene; V was cut back by 3 bases and J by 5 bases. Germline assignment: CDR1 KGHDR and CDR2 SFDVKD. The CDR3 protein is CATSDLSGGNNEQFF. CDR3 in DNA: TGTGCCACCAGTGATCTTAGCGGGGGAAACAATGAGCAGTTCTTC.

The chain recombines TRBV24-1 with TRBJ2-5; 12 bases match TRBD2. V lost 4 bases, J lost 5 bases, and 7 bases stayed unmatched. The germline gives CDR1 KGHDR, CDR2 SFDVKD. This CDR3 has 16 residues. CDR3 sequence (DNA): TGTGCCACCAGTGACCGACTAGCGGGGGCGTATGAGACCCAGTACTTC. Its protein product is CATSDRLAGAYETQYF.

The chain couples TRBV27 to TRBJ1-6, with D hard to call. The germline gives CDR1 MNHEY, CDR2 SMNVEV (reference sequence). V was cut by 4 bases and J by 5 bases, with 18 bases left in between. The length of the CDR3 is 17 residues. In DNA form, the CDR3 reads TGTGCCAGCAGTTCCCCGAGTAGGGAGAGGAATAATTCACCCCTCCACTTT. Translation: CASSSPSRERNNSPLHF.